The 29 T cell receptor beta chains in this list originate from one sample, sequenced in a study of shared clonotypes between healthy human individuals. Produced via immunoSEQ multiplex PCR; TCRdb's table is partial and in-frame only. The repertoire holds roughly 2.1 million clones, roughly 91% seen once, with under 2% in the top ten. CD8 cells regarded as naive lacked CD45RO, were positively chosen for CCR7, and omitted terminally differentiated effector memory CD45RA+ cells. Sequencing input: naive CD8+ T cells from PBMCs. These receptors were collected from a man between 18 and 29 years old in good health. Some clones in this sample may be carry-over from other donors' samples.

This rearrangement joins TRBV27 to TRBJ1-5, with a possible D match to TRBD1 (5 bases). This CDR3 contains 15 residues. Germline lookup yields CDR1 MNHEY and CDR2 SMNVEV (reference sequence). V dropped 0 bases and J dropped 4 bases, with 10 bases sitting between them. The CDR3 spells CASSLSVEGNQPQHF. DNA for the CDR3: TGTGCCAGCAGTTTATCGGTAGAGGGGAATCAGCCCCAGCATTTT.

This clone was seen once. The chain combines TRBV4-3 with TRBJ1-1, with D uncertain. This CDR3 has 14 residues. Looked up from germline, CDR1 is LGHNA and CDR2 is YSLEER. V lost 4 bases and J lost 0, with 9 bases in between. The CDR3 DNA sequence: TGCGCCAGCAGCCCAGGACCTATGAACACTGAAGCTTTCTTT. Its translation: CASSPGPMNTEAFF.

The chain is built from TRBV28 and TRBJ1-4, with D hard to call. The V and J ends lost 6 bases and 0 bases respectively, with 5 bases between them. The CDR3 is 13 amino acids. In germline, CDR1 is MDHEN, CDR2 SYDVKM. This chain's CDR3 is CASREATNEKLFF. CDR3 in DNA: TGTGCCAGCAGGGAGGCAACTAATGAAAAACTGTTTTTT.

The chain couples TRBV27 to TRBJ2-1; 7 nucleotides match TRBD2. CDR1 MNHEY and CDR2 SMNVEV come from the germline V gene (reference sequence). The length of the CDR3 is 15 residues. J lost 8 bases, V lost 3 bases, and 10 bases had no gene match. CDR3 residues: CASSLAGAASYEQFF. CDR3 DNA sequence: TGTGCCAGCAGTTTGGCGGGAGCGGCCAGCTATGAGCAGTTCTTC.

The chain links TRBV11-2 to TRBJ2-3; D is perhaps TRBD1 or TRBD2 (5 bases each). Per germline, CDR1 SGHAT and CDR2 FQNNGV. The CDR3 extends over 16 amino acids. Between the trimmed V and J ends, which lost 5 bases and 6 bases, there was a span of 21 bases. CDR3 sequence (DNA): TGTGCCAGCAGCACCGACCGGGACGGCCGCGGGGATACGCAGTATTTT. Encoded protein: CASSTDRDGRGDTQYF.

CDR3 sequence reads: CASSLGPEGQYF. DNA for the CDR3: TGTGCCAGCAGCTTGGGACCGGAGGGGCAGTACTTC. The V gene is TRBV5-4, the J gene TRBJ2-7, with a weak D call TRBD2 (6 bases). There are 12 residues in the CDR3. V lost 0 bases and J 9 bases, leaving 10 bases between the germline ends. Germline CDR1 reads SGHNT; CDR2 reads YYREEE (reference sequence).

The gene calls are TRBV9 and TRBJ2-2; D tentatively fits TRBD1 or TRBD2 (5 bases each). This CDR3 is 16 amino acids long. The V gene lost 4 bases and the J gene lost 7 bases, with 20 bases spanning the gap. The V gene's germline CDR1 is SGDLS and CDR2 YYNGEE. CDR3: CASSPRGRPANGELFF. CDR3 bases: TGTGCCAGCAGCCCTCGGGGCCGTCCCGCCAACGGGGAGCTGTTTTTT.

This clone was picked up a small number of times. V and J are TRBV7-9 and TRBJ1-1, with TRBD1 matching over 9 bases. V gave up 9 bases and J gave up 0 bases; unmatched junction bases: 2. Per the germline V gene, CDR1 is SEHNR and CDR2 is FQNEAQ (reference sequence). The length of the CDR3 is 13 residues. The CDR3 reads CASRQGVNTEAFF. The CDR3 DNA reads TGTGCCAGTCGACAGGGGGTGAACACTGAAGCTTTCTTT.

This sequence joins TRBV18 and TRBJ2-5; 7 bases are shared with TRBD1. The CDR3 is 15 amino acids. V gave up 3 bases and J gave up 5 bases; unmatched junction bases: 9. The V gene's germline CDR1 is KGHSH and CDR2 LQKENI. The CDR3 protein is CASSPRQGRRETQYF. The CDR3 nucleotides read TGTGCCAGCTCACCTCGACAGGGCCGGAGGGAGACCCAGTACTTC. The variable domain in full, with the rest retrieved from reference TRBV18 and TRBJ2-5, is NAGVMQNPRHLVRRRGQEARLRCSPMKGHSHVYWYRQLPEEGLKFMVYLQKENIIDESGMPKERFSAEFPKEGPSILRIQQVVRGDSAAYFCASSPRQGRRETQYFGPGTRLLVL.

The genes are TRBV10-3 and TRBJ2-7; possible D gene TRBD2, 5 bases. The CDR3 sequence is 16 residues long. The ends were cut back, 0 bases at V and 2 bases at J, with 14 bases in the middle. The germline gives CDR1 ENHRY, CDR2 SYGVKD. CDR3 DNA: TGTGCCATCAGTGAGTCGAGTCGTCGGGATCCCTACGAGCAGTACTTC. It translates to CAISESSRRDPYEQYF.

This sequence joins TRBV18 and TRBJ2-2; D is ambiguous. The V end was cut by 2 bases, the J end by 3 bases, with 7 bases between. The CDR3 is 14 residues long. The germline CDR1 and CDR2 sequences are KGHSH and LQKENI. The CDR3, as DNA: TGTGCCAGCTCACCAGTGGGGTACACCGGGGAGCTGTTTTTT. It codes for CASSPVGYTGELFF. Complete variable domain (other parts from reference TRBV18 and TRBJ2-2): NAGVMQNPRHLVRRRGQEARLRCSPMKGHSHVYWYRQLPEEGLKFMVYLQKENIIDESGMPKERFSAEFPKEGPSILRIQQVVRGDSAAYFCASSPVGYTGELFFGEGSRLTVL.

V is TRBV6-4 and J is TRBJ1-4; D gene ambiguous. Germline CDR1 is MRHNA and CDR2 is SNTAGT. V was trimmed by 2 bases and J by 13 bases, leaving 11 bases between them. The CDR3 length is 12 residues. The CDR3 reads CASSDRQSRLFF. CDR3 coding DNA: TGTGCCAGCAGTGACCGTCAGAGCCGACTGTTTTTT.

This sequence joins TRBV19 and TRBJ2-7, with a possible D match to TRBD1 (5 bases). Trimming stripped 9 bases from V and 5 bases from J, with 14 bases between. CDR3 length equals 12 residues. The V gene's germline CDR1 is LNHDA and CDR2 SQIVND (reference sequence). This CDR3 reads CASGHGFNEQYF. The CDR3 DNA reads as TGTGCCAGCGGACACGGTTTCAACGAGCAGTACTTC.

The chain has TRBV29-1 and TRBJ2-7; D gene ambiguous. The CDR3 runs 12 residues. Germline V gives CDR1 SQVTM, CDR2 ANQGSEA. The V and J ends lost 7 bases and 6 bases respectively, with 16 bases between them. The CDR3 region is CSAAGVISEQYF. CDR3 DNA: TGCAGCGCAGCTGGAGTAATCAGCGAGCAGTACTTC.

The chain carries TRBV5-1 and TRBJ2-1; perhaps TRBD2 as D (6 bases). V lost 3 bases to trimming and J lost 4 bases, with 35 bases between them. The CDR3 has 22 residues. Germline values: CDR1 SGHRS, CDR2 YFSETQ. CDR3 DNA sequence: TGCGCCAGCAGCTCTCCGGAGGGTGGATCTGTCACCTCATTAACCCAATACAATGAGCAGTTCTTC. Translated, it gives CASSSPEGGSVTSLTQYNEQFF.

This chain links TRBV5-1 with TRBJ2-7; D is perhaps TRBD1 (6 bases). The CDR3 loop spans 15 amino acids. The germline V and J ends were trimmed by 4 bases and 4 bases, with 18 bases remaining between them. The germline CDR1 and CDR2 sequences are SGHRS and YFSETQ. The CDR3 DNA reads TGCGCCAGCAGCCTAGGGACAACAGTTAATTACGAGCAGTACTTC. It translates to CASSLGTTVNYEQYF.

This clone was detected a few times. Other DNA sequences within the sample encode an identical CDR3. The chain recombines TRBV5-1 with TRBJ2-7; D perhaps matches TRBD2 (6 bases). V was pared by 2 bases and J by 0 bases, with 6 bases between. CDR3 length: 13 residues. The V gene's germline CDR1 is SGHRS and CDR2 YFSETQ. The chain's CDR3 is CASSFGGSYEQYF. The CDR3 bases are TGCGCCAGCAGCTTCGGGGGCTCCTACGAGCAGTACTTC. Full variable domain (rest looked up from reference TRBV5-1 and TRBJ2-7): KAGVTQTPRYLIKTRGQQVTLSCSPISGHRSVSWYQQTPGQGLQFLFEYFSETQRNKGNFPGRFSGRQFSNSRSEMNVSTLELGDSALYLCASSFGGSYEQYFGPGTRLTVT.

The chain recombines TRBV19 with TRBJ2-7; D call uncertain. This CDR3 spans 13 amino acids. The V end was cut by 6 bases, the J end by 0 bases, with 9 bases between. CDR1 is LNHDA and CDR2 is SQIVND in the germline V gene (reference sequence). The CDR3 DNA reads TGTGCCAGTAGCAACCCACCCTCCTACGAGCAGTACTTC. Translating it yields CASSNPPSYEQYF.

The chain is built from TRBV6-6 and TRBJ1-1; D is uncertain. Trimming cost V 2 bases and J 1 base, with 14 bases left between them. In germline, CDR1 is MNHNY, CDR2 SVGAGI (reference sequence). The length of the CDR3 is 16 residues. The CDR3 coding sequence is TGTGCCAGCAGTTACCTACGACCTAGAGCGAACACTGAAGCTTTCTTT. Translated: CASSYLRPRANTEAFF.

The V call is TRBV19, the J call TRBJ2-1, with D perhaps TRBD2 (6 bases). This CDR3 has 15 amino acids. Germline CDR1 LNHDA, CDR2 SQIVND (reference sequence). Trimming stripped 0 bases from V and 3 bases from J, with 9 bases between. CDR3 protein: CASSIDRGVYNEQFF. The CDR3, as DNA: TGTGCCAGTAGTATAGATCGCGGGGTCTACAATGAGCAGTTCTTC.

The rearrangement uses TRBV11-2 and TRBJ2-3, with TRBD2 as a possible D gene (6 bases). V lost 2 bases and J lost 5, with 20 bases in between. This CDR3 is built from 17 residues. Germline-derived CDR1 and CDR2 are SGHAT and FQNNGV. In DNA form, the CDR3 reads TGTGCCAGCAGCTTAAATCCCTTGCGGGGAGTGGTAGATACGCAGTATTTT. Its protein product is CASSLNPLRGVVDTQYF.

V usage is TRBV30 and J usage is TRBJ1-2; D is unclear. CDR3 length: 13 residues. The V gene lost 2 bases and the J gene lost 2 bases, with 9 bases spanning the gap. Looked up from germline, CDR1 is GTSNPN and CDR2 is SVGIG (reference sequence). For the CDR3, the DNA is TGTGCCTGGAGTATCCTTTCAAACTATGGCTACACCTTC. The encoded protein is CAWSILSNYGYTF.

CDR3: CASSLFGGYTDTQYF. CDR3 bases: TGTGCCAGCAGTTTATTCGGCGGGTACACAGATACGCAGTATTTT. V is TRBV27 and J is TRBJ2-3, with a possible D match to TRBD2 (5 bases). The CDR3 is made up of 15 amino acids. Per the germline V gene, CDR1 is MNHEY and CDR2 is SMNVEV (reference sequence). Trimming left V 1 base short and J 2 bases short, with 10 bases between.

The rearrangement joins TRBV7-8 to TRBJ2-1; no definite D call. CDR3 length equals 16 residues. In germline, CDR1 is SGHVS, CDR2 FQNEAQ. V gave up 1 base and J gave up 4 bases, with 14 bases separating them. The CDR3 coding sequence is TGTGCCAGCAGCTTAGATCTGGAAGTGGCGTACAATGAGCAGTTCTTC. This translates into CASSLDLEVAYNEQFF.

The V call is TRBV30, the J call TRBJ2-7; no clear D. From germline, CDR1 is GTSNPN and CDR2 SVGIG (reference sequence). V shed 0 bases and J shed 1 base, with 7 bases lying between them. The CDR3 is 13 residues long. The CDR3 DNA is TGTGCCTGGAGTGTGTACGTGTCCTACGAGCAGTACTTC. Its translation: CAWSVYVSYEQYF.

CDR3: CASSPRGAGGPVDTQYF. The DNA of the CDR3 is TGCGCCAGCAGCCCCCGGGGGGCGGGAGGGCCGGTAGATACGCAGTATTTT. The chain is built from TRBV4-3 and TRBJ2-3; 9 bases match TRBD2. The CDR3 loop spans 17 amino acids. The V and J ends lost 4 bases and 5 bases, in that order; junction bases with no gene match: 13. CDR1 is LGHNA and CDR2 is YSLEER in the germline V gene.

The J gene is TRBJ2-3, the V gene TRBV27; D unclear. Trimming stripped 6 bases from V and 4 bases from J, with 17 bases between. The V gene's germline CDR1 is MNHEY and CDR2 SMNVEV (reference sequence). This CDR3 is built from 15 residues. CDR3 nucleotides: TGTGCCAGCAGCCTCCGGGTCTCAAACGCAGATACGCAGTATTTT. Protein product: CASSLRVSNADTQYF.

V usage is TRBV7-2 and J usage is TRBJ2-7; D could derive from TRBD1 or TRBD2 (5 bases each). Trimming removed 0 bases from V and 6 bases from J, with 12 bases in between. The CDR3 has 14 amino acids. Germline V gives CDR1 SGHTA, CDR2 FQGNSA. CDR3 region: CASSLALVGVEQYF. In nucleotides, the CDR3 is TGTGCCAGCAGCTTAGCCCTCGTGGGGGTCGAGCAGTACTTC.

The chain is built from TRBV7-9 and TRBJ1-1; D remains ambiguous. V gave up 6 bases and J gave up 1 base, with 6 bases separating them. Germline CDR1 SEHNR, CDR2 FQNEAQ (reference sequence). CDR3 length: 12 amino acids. The CDR3 coding sequence is TGTGCCAGCAGACCGAAGAACACTGAAGCTTTCTTT. This sequence encodes CASRPKNTEAFF.